The sequence of this T cell receptor (beta chain) was determined in a study of CD8 T cells in Susac syndrome. CDR3 size: 13 residues. Germline CDR1 reads MNHEY; CDR2 reads SMNVEV (reference sequence). V was pared by 6 bases and J by 8 bases, with 14 bases between. When the RNA was reverse transcribed, random hexamers were used with an input of roughly 0.5 to 1 ug. The method of amplification for TCR beta CDR3 was immunoSEQ multiplex PCR, covering 54 Vbeta and 13 Jbeta. TCRdb used MiXCR to reprocess the immunoSEQ multiplex PCR reads, holding one entry per CDR3 protein. Among about 200,000 distinct CDR3 sequences listed, approximately 93% were seen once.

The receptor comes from a human donor in good health. The rearrangement links TRBV27 to TRBJ2-1; D perhaps matches TRBD1 (5 bases). Sequencing was performed on CD4+ T cells from PBMCs. The CDR3 sequence is CASSPRGAYEQFF. As DNA, the CDR3 is TGTGCCAGCAGCCCAAGGGGTGCCTATGAGCAGTTCTTC.